Shown below are 22 T cell receptor beta chains from a single sample sequenced in a study of T cell responses to AZD1222 COVID-19 vaccine. Method: immunoSEQ multiplex PCR; TCRdb's copy keeps in-frame clones and lacks some. In the table there are more than 95,000 clones, roughly 90% of which are singletons. The sample consisted of peripheral blood, taken on day 0 of MenACWY control vaccination. The source is an adult in good health.

V gene TRBV19 combines with J gene TRBJ2-1; perhaps TRBD1 as D (5 bases). Trimming cost V 10 bases and J 8 bases, with 21 bases left between them. Germline CDR1 reads LNHDA; CDR2 reads SQIVND (reference sequence). This CDR3 has 14 amino acids. In DNA, the CDR3 is TGTGCCACCAGATGGGGCAGAGAAAGGGATGAGCAGTTCTTC. This sequence encodes CATRWGRERDEQFF.

The chain couples TRBV6-6 to TRBJ2-1; unclear D gene. Trimming took 5 bases from V and 6 from J, leaving 8 bases between them. Germline V gene lookup returns CDR1 MNHNY and CDR2 SVGAGI (reference sequence). The CDR3 runs 12 residues. CDR3 coding DNA: TGTGCCAGCAGTCCAGCCGTCAATGAGCAGTTCTTC. This gives the protein CASSPAVNEQFF.

This clone was seen a handful of times. Distinct nucleotide sequences in the sample also encode this CDR3. The rearrangement uses TRBV3-1 (or the pseudogene TRBV3-2) and TRBJ1-2; possible D gene TRBD1, 5 bases. In germline, CDR1 is LGHDT, CDR2 YNNKEL (reference sequence). The CDR3 runs 13 residues. V lost 4 bases, J lost 3 bases, and 9 bases lay in between. The CDR3 is CASSPGTDYGYTF. The CDR3 DNA sequence: TGTGCCAGCAGCCCCGGGACGGACTATGGCTACACCTTC.

V is TRBV12-3 or TRBV12-4 and J is TRBJ2-1; tentatively, D is TRBD1 or TRBD2 (5 bases each). The CDR3 extends over 13 amino acids. V shed 3 bases and J shed 9 bases, with 12 bases lying between them. CDR3 sequence (DNA): TGTGCCAGCAGTTTCATGGGGGATGTTGAGCAGTTCTTC. Residues: CASSFMGDVEQFF.

This clone is a singleton in its sample. This chain joins TRBV11-2 and TRBJ1-6; 10 bases align to TRBD1. The CDR3 sequence is 16 residues long. Per the germline V gene, CDR1 is SGHAT and CDR2 is FQNNGV. J lost 2 bases, V lost 5 bases, and 3 bases had no gene match. The CDR3 here is CASSRTGGPYNSPLHF. The CDR3 coding sequence is TGTGCCAGCAGCCGGACAGGGGGTCCCTATAATTCACCCCTCCACTTT.

This CDR3 is CASSYGLAGSSGANVLTF. DNA of the CDR3: TGCGCCAGCAGCTACGGACTAGCGGGGAGCTCTGGGGCCAACGTCCTGACTTTC. The chain is built from TRBV5-1 and TRBJ2-6; 12 nucleotides agree with TRBD2. CDR3 length equals 18 residues. Germline CDR1 SGHRS, CDR2 YFSETQ. J lost 0 bases, V lost 3 bases, and 4 bases had no gene match.

The chain joins TRBV5-1 to TRBJ2-7, with D possibly called TRBD1 or TRBD2 (6 bases each). V lost 4 bases and J lost 9, with 23 bases in between. CDR1 is SGHRS and CDR2 is YFSETQ in the germline V gene. This CDR3 region has 15 residues. The CDR3 region is CASSPRGEWEVLQYF. The CDR3 bases are TGCGCCAGCAGCCCAAGGGGGGAGTGGGAGGTCCTGCAGTACTTC.

CDR3 sequence reads: CASFSGDPYEQYF. The CDR3 DNA follows: TGTGCCAGTTTCTCCGGGGACCCCTACGAGCAGTACTTC. The rearrangement joins TRBV7-9 to TRBJ2-7, with D perhaps being TRBD1 or TRBD2 (5 bases each). CDR3 length: 13 residues. The ends were cut back, 9 bases at V and 2 bases at J, with 14 bases in the middle. Looked up from germline, CDR1 is SEHNR and CDR2 is FQNEAQ (reference sequence).

This clone was seen only a few times. The chain is built from TRBV21-1 and TRBJ2-3; the table's TRBD2 call for D was not verified on the DNA. TRBV21-1 constitutes a pseudogene. This CDR3 has 16 amino acids. Written as DNA, the CDR3 is TGTGCCAGCAGCACAGAAAGCGGGAGGGCTGGGTTTACGCAGTATTTT. It translates to CASSTESGRAGFTQYF.

The rearrangement links TRBV5-4 to TRBJ2-7; TRBD2 matches 12 bases. After removal of 4 bases from V and 3 bases from J, the junction contained 8 bases not matched to a gene. Per the germline V gene, CDR1 is SGHNT and CDR2 is YYREEE (reference sequence). This CDR3 region has 16 residues. The CDR3 region is CASSITGLAGFYEQYF. The CDR3 nucleotides read TGTGCCAGCAGCATAACTGGACTAGCGGGATTCTACGAGCAGTACTTC. The full variable domain, completed using reference TRBV5-4 and TRBJ2-7, is ETGVTQSPTHLIKTRGQQVTLRCSSQSGHNTVSWYQQALGQGPQFIFQYYREEENGRGNFPPRFSGLQFPNYSSELNVNALELDDSALYLCASSITGLAGFYEQYFGPGTRLTVT.

This chain uses TRBV19 with TRBJ2-2; possible D gene TRBD2, 7 bases. Germline CDR1 and CDR2: LNHDA and SQIVND (reference sequence). This CDR3 has 16 residues. V dropped 7 bases and J dropped 2 bases, with 17 bases sitting between them. In DNA, the CDR3 is TGTGCCAGTACCCCTCGGGGGGCCAGAAACACCGGGGAGCTGTTTTTT. Its translation: CASTPRGARNTGELFF. The entire variable domain, with the rest obtained from reference TRBV19 and TRBJ2-2, is as follows: DGGITQSPKYLFRKEGQNVTLSCEQNLNHDAMYWYRQDPGQGLRLIYYSQIVNDFQKGDIAEGYSVSREKKESFPLTVTSAQKNPTAFYLCASTPRGARNTGELFFGEGSRLTVL.

The DNA for the CDR3 is TGTGCCAGCAGCTTCGGGACTAGTCTTGACAATGAGCAGTTCTTC. Its protein is CASSFGTSLDNEQFF. This chain connects TRBV7-9 to TRBJ2-1; the match to TRBD2 covers 8 bases. Germline values: CDR1 SEHNR, CDR2 FQNEAQ (reference sequence). The J segment lost 5 bases and the V segment lost 3 bases, leaving 6 bases of the junction unmatched. CDR3 length: 15 residues.

The chain links TRBV5-5 to TRBJ1-1, with 12 bases that match TRBD1. From germline, CDR1 is SGHKS and CDR2 YYEKEE (reference sequence). The CDR3 length is 16 residues. The V segment lost 4 bases and the J segment 2 bases; nucleotides outside the gene matches: 6. CDR3 protein: CASSDRDRGLNTEAFF. In DNA form, the CDR3 reads TGTGCCAGCAGCGACCGGGACAGGGGGCTTAACACTGAAGCTTTCTTT.

The chain recombines TRBV4-1 with TRBJ2-3; 11 positions agree with TRBD2. V gave up 5 bases and J gave up 9 bases; unmatched junction bases: 10. Germline V gives CDR1 MGHRA, CDR2 YSYEKL. The CDR3 has 15 residues. CDR3 in DNA: TGCGCCAGCAGCTGGACTAGCGGGTACTTCGAAACGCAGTATTTT. Translated: CASSWTSGYFETQYF.

This sequence joins TRBV4-3 and TRBJ2-3; 7 positions agree with TRBD1. Germline CDR1 reads LGHNA; CDR2 reads YSLEER. With 1 base clipped from V and 3 bases from J, the junction kept 16 bases outside the gene matches. The CDR3 has 19 amino acids. As DNA, the CDR3 is TGCGCCAGCAGCCAAGTTGTAGGGGTGACAGGGCGGAGGACAGATACGCAGTATTTT. As protein: CASSQVVGVTGRRTDTQYF.

J is TRBJ2-1 and V is TRBV6-5; 9 bases agree with TRBD1. The germline CDR1 and CDR2 sequences are MNHEY and SVGAGI. The CDR3 length is 14 residues. J lost 9 bases, V lost 6 bases, and 9 bases had no gene match. Here the CDR3 DNA reads TGTGCCAGCAGAACAGGGGGCTGGGATAGTGAGCAGTTCTTC. It specifies CASRTGGWDSEQFF.

This chain connects TRBV30 to TRBJ1-6; the D gene is possibly TRBD1 (6 bases). This CDR3 is built from 16 residues. The V end lost 2 bases, the J end lost 8 bases, and 19 bases lay between the germline ends. CDR1 is GTSNPN, CDR2 SVGIG, per germline (reference sequence). The CDR3 region is CAWSSAFGGADSPLHF. Written as DNA, the CDR3 is TGTGCCTGGAGTTCCGCCTTTGGGGGGGCTGATTCACCCCTCCACTTT.

The chain recombines TRBV12-3 or TRBV12-4 with TRBJ1-1, with 7 bases matching TRBD1. The CDR3 length is 13 residues. Trimming removed 10 bases from V and 6 bases from J; junction bases left unmatched: 11. The CDR3 DNA sequence: TGTGCCATTCAAAAGACAGGGAAAGCTGAAGCTTTCTTT. Translated, it gives CAIQKTGKAEAFF.

This clone was detected a few times. The rearrangement uses TRBV27 and TRBJ2-7; 7 bases are shared with TRBD2. The CDR3 sequence is 16 residues long. The junction had 9 bases not matched to a gene; V was cut back by 0 bases and J by 4 bases. Germline CDR1 and CDR2: MNHEY and SMNVEV (reference sequence). CDR3 amino acids: CASSLSGIRGGYEQYF. As DNA, the CDR3 is TGTGCCAGCAGTTTATCAGGGATTAGGGGAGGGTACGAGCAGTACTTC.

This clone is a singleton in its sample. This chain uses TRBV11-3 with TRBJ2-7; D unclear. This CDR3 comprises 12 residues. Germline CDR1 reads SGHNT; CDR2 reads YENEEA. Trimming left V 8 bases short and J 2 bases short, with 10 bases between. The CDR3: CASGVKTYEQYF. The CDR3 DNA is TGTGCCAGCGGTGTGAAAACCTACGAGCAGTACTTC.

CDR3 loop: CASSVGQSPYNEQFF. CDR3 DNA: TGTGCCAGCAGCGTAGGGCAGAGTCCCTACAATGAGCAGTTCTTC. V is TRBV9 and J is TRBJ2-1; D not resolved. The length of the CDR3 is 15 residues. Deletions cut 0 bases from V and 2 bases from J, with 9 bases between. Germline CDR1 is SGDLS and CDR2 is YYNGEE.

This clone has more than one count but fewer than ten. The gene calls are TRBV3-1 (or the pseudogene TRBV3-2) and TRBJ1-6; 7 bases map to TRBD1. The CDR3 spans 13 residues. Trimming cost V 5 bases and J 16 bases; bases outside gene matches: 11. Looked up from germline, CDR1 is LGHDT and CDR2 is YNNKEL (reference sequence). Written as DNA, the CDR3 is TGTGCCAGCAGCTTTAACAGGGGTCGTGAACTCCACTTT. Translation: CASSFNRGRELHF.